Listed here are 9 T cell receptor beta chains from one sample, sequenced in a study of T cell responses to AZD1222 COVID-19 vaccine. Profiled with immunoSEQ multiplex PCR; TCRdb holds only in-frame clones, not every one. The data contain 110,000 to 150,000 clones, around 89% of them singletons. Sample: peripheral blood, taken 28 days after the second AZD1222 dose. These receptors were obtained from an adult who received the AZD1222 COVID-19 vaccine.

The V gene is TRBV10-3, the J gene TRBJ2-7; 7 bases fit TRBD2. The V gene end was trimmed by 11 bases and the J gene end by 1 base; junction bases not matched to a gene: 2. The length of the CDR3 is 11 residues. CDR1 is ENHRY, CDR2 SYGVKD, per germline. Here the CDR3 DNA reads TGTGCCGCCGGGGGGTCCTACGAGCAGTACTTC. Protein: CAAGGSYEQYF.

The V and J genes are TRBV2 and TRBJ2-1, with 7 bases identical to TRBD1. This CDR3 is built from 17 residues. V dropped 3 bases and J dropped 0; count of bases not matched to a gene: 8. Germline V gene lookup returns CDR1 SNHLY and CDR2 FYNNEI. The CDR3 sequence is CASSERGRVSSYNEQFF. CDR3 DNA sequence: TGTGCCAGCAGTGAGAGGGGGCGGGTGAGCTCCTACAATGAGCAGTTCTTC.

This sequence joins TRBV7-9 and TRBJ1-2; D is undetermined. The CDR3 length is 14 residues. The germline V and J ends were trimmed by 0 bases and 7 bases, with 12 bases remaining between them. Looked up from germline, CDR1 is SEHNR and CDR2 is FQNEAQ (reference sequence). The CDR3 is CASSLALNPSGYTF. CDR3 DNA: TGTGCCAGCAGCTTAGCGCTTAACCCGAGTGGCTACACCTTC.

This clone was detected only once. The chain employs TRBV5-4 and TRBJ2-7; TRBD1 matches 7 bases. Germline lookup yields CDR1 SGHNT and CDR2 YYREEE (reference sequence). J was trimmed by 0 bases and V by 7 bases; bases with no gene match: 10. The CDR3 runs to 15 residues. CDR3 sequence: CASGHRGQSSYEQYF. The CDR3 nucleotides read TGTGCCAGCGGACACAGGGGCCAGAGCTCCTACGAGCAGTACTTC.

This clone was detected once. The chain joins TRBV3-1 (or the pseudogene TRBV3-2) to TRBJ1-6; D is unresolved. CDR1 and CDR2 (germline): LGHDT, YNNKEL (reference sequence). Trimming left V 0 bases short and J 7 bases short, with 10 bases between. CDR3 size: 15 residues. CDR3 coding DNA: TGTGCCAGCAGCCAAGATAATAGGCCGAATTCACCCCTCCACTTT. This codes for CASSQDNRPNSPLHF.

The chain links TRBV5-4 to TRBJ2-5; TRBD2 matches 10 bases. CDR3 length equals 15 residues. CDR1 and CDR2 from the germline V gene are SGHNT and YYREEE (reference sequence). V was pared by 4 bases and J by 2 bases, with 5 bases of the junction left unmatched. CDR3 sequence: CASSAGLAAQETQYF. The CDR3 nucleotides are TGTGCCAGCAGCGCCGGACTAGCGGCTCAAGAGACCCAGTACTTC.

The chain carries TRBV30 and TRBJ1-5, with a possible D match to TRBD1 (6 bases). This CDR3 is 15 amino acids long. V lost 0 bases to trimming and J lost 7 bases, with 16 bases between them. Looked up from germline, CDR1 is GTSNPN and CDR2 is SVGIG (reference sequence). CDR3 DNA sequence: TGTGCCTGGAGTGTACCCTCAGGGGTTCGGCAGCCCCAGCATTTT. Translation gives CAWSVPSGVRQPQHF.

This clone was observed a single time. The CDR3 nucleotides read TGTGCCAGTAGTATAGTACCAGGGGGTCACGAAGCTTTCTTT. Protein sequence: CASSIVPGGHEAFF. V and J are TRBV19 and TRBJ1-1; 7 bases are a match to TRBD1. The CDR3 spans 14 residues. The J segment lost 8 bases and the V segment lost 1 base, leaving 7 bases of the junction unmatched. The germline V gene has CDR1 LNHDA and CDR2 SQIVND (reference sequence). Drawing the rest from reference TRBV19 and TRBJ1-1, the complete variable domain is DGGITQSPKYLFRKEGQNVTLSCEQNLNHDAMYWYRQDPGQGLRLIYYSQIVNDFQKGDIAEGYSVSREKKESFPLTVTSAQKNPTAFYLCASSIVPGGHEAFFGQGTRLTVV.

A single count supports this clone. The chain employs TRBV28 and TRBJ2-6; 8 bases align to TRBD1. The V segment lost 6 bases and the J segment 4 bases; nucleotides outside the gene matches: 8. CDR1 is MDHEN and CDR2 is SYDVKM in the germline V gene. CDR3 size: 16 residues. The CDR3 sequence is CASSPFQGAGANVLTF. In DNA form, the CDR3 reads TGTGCCAGCAGCCCCTTCCAGGGGGCGGGGGCCAACGTCCTGACTTTC.